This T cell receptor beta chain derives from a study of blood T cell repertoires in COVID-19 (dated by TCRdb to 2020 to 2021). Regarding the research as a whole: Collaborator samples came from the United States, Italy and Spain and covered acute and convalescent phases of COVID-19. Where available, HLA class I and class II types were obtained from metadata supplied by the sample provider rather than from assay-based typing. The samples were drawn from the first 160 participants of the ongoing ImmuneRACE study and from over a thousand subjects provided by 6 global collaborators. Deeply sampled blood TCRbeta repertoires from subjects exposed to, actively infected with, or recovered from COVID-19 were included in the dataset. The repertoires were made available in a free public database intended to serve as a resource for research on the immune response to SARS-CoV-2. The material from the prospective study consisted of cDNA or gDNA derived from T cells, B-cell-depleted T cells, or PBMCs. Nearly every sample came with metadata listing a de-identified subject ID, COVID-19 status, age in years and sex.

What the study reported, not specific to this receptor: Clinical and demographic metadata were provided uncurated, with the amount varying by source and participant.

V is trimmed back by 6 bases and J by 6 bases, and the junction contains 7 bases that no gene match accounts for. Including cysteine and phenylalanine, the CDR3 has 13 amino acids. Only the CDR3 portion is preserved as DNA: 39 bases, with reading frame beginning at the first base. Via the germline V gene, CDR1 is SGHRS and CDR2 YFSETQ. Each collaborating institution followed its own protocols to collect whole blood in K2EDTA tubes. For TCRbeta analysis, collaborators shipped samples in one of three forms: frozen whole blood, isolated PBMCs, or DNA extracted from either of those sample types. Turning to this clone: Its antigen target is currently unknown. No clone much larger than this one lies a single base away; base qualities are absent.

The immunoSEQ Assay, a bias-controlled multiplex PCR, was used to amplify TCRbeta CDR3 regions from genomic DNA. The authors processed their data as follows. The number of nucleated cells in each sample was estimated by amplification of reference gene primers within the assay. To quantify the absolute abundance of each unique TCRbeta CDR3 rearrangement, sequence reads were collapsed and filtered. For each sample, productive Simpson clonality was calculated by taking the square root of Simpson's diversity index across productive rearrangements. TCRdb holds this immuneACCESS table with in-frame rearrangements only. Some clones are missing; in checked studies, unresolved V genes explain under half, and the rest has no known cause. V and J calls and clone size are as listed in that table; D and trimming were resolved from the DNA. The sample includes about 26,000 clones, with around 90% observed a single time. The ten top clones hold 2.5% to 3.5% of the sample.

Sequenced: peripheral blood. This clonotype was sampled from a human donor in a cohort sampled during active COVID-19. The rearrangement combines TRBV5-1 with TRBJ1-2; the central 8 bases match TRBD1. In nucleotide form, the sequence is TGCGCCAGCACGCAGGGGGCAGGGAATGGCTACACCTTC. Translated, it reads CASTQGAGNGYTF.